This passage covers 13 T cell receptor beta chains from one sample sequenced in a study of shared clonotypes between healthy human individuals. Assay: immunoSEQ multiplex PCR; the TCRdb copy retains only in-frame clones and omits some. The data show about 1.5 million clones, 95% to 99% seen once. What was sequenced was naive CD4+ T cells sorted from blood. Subset of the sample: CD45RA+ positively selected. Every receptor here comes from a man aged 25-45 years in good health.

This rearrangement joins TRBV28 to TRBJ1-5; 8 nucleotides line up with TRBD1. Per the germline V gene, CDR1 is MDHEN and CDR2 is SYDVKM. The CDR3 has 15 residues. V trimming: 5 bases; J trimming: 2 bases; junction bases outside the gene matches: 5. The CDR3 sequence: CASSGMTGGNQPQHF. The CDR3 nucleotides are TGTGCCAGCAGTGGAATGACAGGGGGCAATCAGCCCCAGCATTTT.

V and J are TRBV6-6 and TRBJ2-7, with 12 bases aligning to TRBD1. Germline loops: CDR1 MNHNY, CDR2 SVGAGI (reference sequence). The V gene end was trimmed by 6 bases and the J gene end by 4 bases; junction bases not matched to a gene: 4. This CDR3 region has 14 residues. In DNA, the CDR3 is TGTGCCAGCAGGACGGGACAGGGGGCTTACGAGCAGTACTTC. Its translation: CASRTGQGAYEQYF.

This clone was observed once. The chain combines TRBV5-1 with TRBJ2-5; TRBD1 matches at 7 bases. Trimming cost V 2 bases and J 2 bases; bases outside gene matches: 9. The CDR3 sequence is 16 residues long. Per germline, CDR1 SGHRS and CDR2 YFSETQ. The DNA of the CDR3 is TGCGCCAGCAGCTTTACAGGGGCGCCCACTCAAGAGACCCAGTACTTC. Protein: CASSFTGAPTQETQYF.

This rearrangement joins TRBV29-1 to TRBJ2-7; D is uncertain. CDR1 SQVTM and CDR2 ANQGSEA come from the germline V gene. Trimming stripped 5 bases from V and 0 bases from J, with 14 bases between. This CDR3 is 14 amino acids long. CDR3 nucleotide sequence: TGCAGCGTTAAATTCCGATCTTTCTCCTACGAGCAGTACTTC. Its protein is CSVKFRSFSYEQYF.

The V gene is TRBV28, the J gene TRBJ2-7; D gene unclear. The germline V gene has CDR1 MDHEN and CDR2 SYDVKM. Trimming stripped 2 bases from V and 3 bases from J, with 5 bases between. This CDR3 contains 12 residues. The CDR3 DNA follows: TGTGCCAGCAGTTTAATTTTCTACGAGCAGTACTTC. Its translation is CASSLIFYEQYF. Combining the CDR3 with reference TRBV28 and TRBJ2-7 gives the whole variable domain DVKVTQSSRYLVKRTGEKVFLECVQDMDHENMFWYRQDPGLGLRLIYFSYDVKMKEKGDIPEGYSVSREKKERFSLILESASTNQTSMYLCASSLIFYEQYFGPGTRLTVT.

The chain combines TRBV6-1 with TRBJ2-1; maybe TRBD2 (5 bases). Per germline, CDR1 MNHNS and CDR2 SASEGT. This CDR3 is 15 amino acids long. Trimming left V 6 bases short and J 6 bases short, with 18 bases between. The CDR3 sequence: CASREYVGKSNEQFF. The DNA of the CDR3 is TGTGCCAGCAGGGAGTACGTCGGGAAGAGCAATGAGCAGTTCTTC.

The chain has TRBV28 and TRBJ1-1; TRBD1 is a possible D gene (6 bases). From germline, CDR1 is MDHEN and CDR2 SYDVKM. Trimming pared 0 bases from V and 0 bases from J, leaving 14 bases between. The CDR3 loop spans 17 amino acids. The CDR3 loop reads CASSLWGSGDVNTEAFF. For the CDR3, the DNA is TGTGCCAGCAGTTTATGGGGGTCAGGGGATGTGAACACTGAAGCTTTCTTT.

This chain uses TRBV7-9 with TRBJ1-1; 7 bases are shared with TRBD1. The CDR3 is 13 residues long. Germline CDR1 is SEHNR and CDR2 is FQNEAQ (reference sequence). J lost 4 bases, V lost 4 bases, and 3 bases had no gene match. The CDR3 loop reads CASSWDRVTEAFF. The CDR3 nucleotides are TGTGCCAGCAGCTGGGACAGAGTCACTGAAGCTTTCTTT.

The rearrangement uses TRBV6-1 and TRBJ2-7; TRBD2 agrees at 8 bases. Trimming at V came to 3 bases and at J to 5 bases, leaving 6 bases not matched to a gene. This CDR3 has 14 residues. Germline V gene sequence: CDR1 MNHNS, CDR2 SASEGT. CDR3 region: CASSESGRINEQYF. The DNA of the CDR3 is TGTGCCAGCAGTGAGAGCGGGAGAATTAACGAGCAGTACTTC.

The CDR3 sequence: CASSVGPQHF. The CDR3, as DNA: TGTGCCAGCAGTGTGGGGCCCCAGCATTTT. The chain couples TRBV6-1 to TRBJ1-5; no definite D call. The CDR3 consists of 10 residues. Trimming left V 4 bases short and J 9 bases short, with 4 bases between. Germline V gene lookup returns CDR1 MNHNS and CDR2 SASEGT.

The V and J genes are TRBV7-2 and TRBJ2-7, with TRBD1 identical over 10 bases. V lost 5 bases, J lost 4 bases, and 8 bases stayed unmatched. The CDR3 length is 15 residues. The germline CDR1 and CDR2 sequences are SGHTA and FQGNSA. The CDR3 sequence is CASSMSDRGIYEQYF. The CDR3 nucleotides are TGTGCCAGCAGCATGTCGGACAGGGGGATTTACGAGCAGTACTTC.

V is TRBV7-8 and J is TRBJ1-4; perhaps TRBD1 as D (6 bases). In germline, CDR1 is SGHVS, CDR2 FQNEAQ. V dropped 4 bases and J dropped 8 bases, with 14 bases sitting between them. The CDR3 consists of 14 residues. The chain's CDR3 is CASSSRGSREKLFF. For the CDR3, the DNA is TGTGCCAGCAGCTCCAGGGGTTCCAGGGAAAAACTGTTTTTT.

This chain uses TRBV5-1 with TRBJ2-7, with 11 nucleotides matching TRBD2. V was pared by 3 bases and J by 0 bases, with 17 bases of the junction left unmatched. In germline, CDR1 is SGHRS, CDR2 YFSETQ. This CDR3 has 20 amino acids. CDR3 protein: CASSYLFQTSGKSRSYEQYF. The CDR3 DNA sequence: TGCGCCAGCAGCTACCTCTTTCAGACTAGCGGGAAGTCTCGCTCCTACGAGCAGTACTTC.